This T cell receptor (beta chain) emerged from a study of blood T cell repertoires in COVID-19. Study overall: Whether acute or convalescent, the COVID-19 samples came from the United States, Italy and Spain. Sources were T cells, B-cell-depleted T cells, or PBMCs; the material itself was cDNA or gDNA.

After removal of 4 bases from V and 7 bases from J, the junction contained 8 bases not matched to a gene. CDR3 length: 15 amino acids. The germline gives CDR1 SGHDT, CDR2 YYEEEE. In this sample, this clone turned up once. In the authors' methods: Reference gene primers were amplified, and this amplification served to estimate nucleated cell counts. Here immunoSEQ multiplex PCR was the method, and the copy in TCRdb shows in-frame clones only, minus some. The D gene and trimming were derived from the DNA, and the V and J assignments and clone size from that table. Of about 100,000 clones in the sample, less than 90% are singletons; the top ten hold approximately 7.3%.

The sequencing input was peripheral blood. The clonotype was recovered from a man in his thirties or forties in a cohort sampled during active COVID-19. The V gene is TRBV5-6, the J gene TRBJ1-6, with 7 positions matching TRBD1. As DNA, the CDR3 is TGTGCCAGCAGCAAAGGGGGCAGGGGAAATTCACCCCTCCACTTT. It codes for CASSKGGRGNSPLHF.